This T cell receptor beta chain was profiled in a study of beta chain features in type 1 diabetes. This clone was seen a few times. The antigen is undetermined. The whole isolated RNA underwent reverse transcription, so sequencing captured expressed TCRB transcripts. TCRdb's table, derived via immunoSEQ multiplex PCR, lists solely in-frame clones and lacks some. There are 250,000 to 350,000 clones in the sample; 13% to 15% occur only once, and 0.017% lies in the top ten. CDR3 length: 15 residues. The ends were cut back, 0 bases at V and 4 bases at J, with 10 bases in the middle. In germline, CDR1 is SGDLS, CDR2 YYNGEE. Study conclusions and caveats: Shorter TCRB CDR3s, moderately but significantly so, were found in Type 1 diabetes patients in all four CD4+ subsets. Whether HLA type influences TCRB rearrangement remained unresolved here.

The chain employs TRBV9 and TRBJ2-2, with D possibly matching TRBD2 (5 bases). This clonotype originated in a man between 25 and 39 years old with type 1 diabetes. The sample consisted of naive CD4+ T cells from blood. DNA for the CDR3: TGTGCCAGCAGCGTAGACCTAGGAGGCACCGGGGAGCTGTTTTTT. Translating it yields CASSVDLGGTGELFF.